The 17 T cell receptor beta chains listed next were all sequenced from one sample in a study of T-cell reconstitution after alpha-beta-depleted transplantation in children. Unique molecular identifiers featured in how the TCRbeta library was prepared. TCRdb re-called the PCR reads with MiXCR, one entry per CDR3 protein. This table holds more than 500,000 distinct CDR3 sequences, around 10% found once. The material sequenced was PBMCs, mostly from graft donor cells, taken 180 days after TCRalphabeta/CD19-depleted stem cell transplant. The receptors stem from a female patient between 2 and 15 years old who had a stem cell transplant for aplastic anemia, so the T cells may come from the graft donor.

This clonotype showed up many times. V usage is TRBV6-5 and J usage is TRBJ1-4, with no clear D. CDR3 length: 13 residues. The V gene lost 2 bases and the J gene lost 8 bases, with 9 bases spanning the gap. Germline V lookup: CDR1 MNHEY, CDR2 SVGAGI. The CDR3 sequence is CASSYRPGEKLFF. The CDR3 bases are TGTGCCAGCAGTTACAGGCCGGGCGAAAAACTGTTTTTT.

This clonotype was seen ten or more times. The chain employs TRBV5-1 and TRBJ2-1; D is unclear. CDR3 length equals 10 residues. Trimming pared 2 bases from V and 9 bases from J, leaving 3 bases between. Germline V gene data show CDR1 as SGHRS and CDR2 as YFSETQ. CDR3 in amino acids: CASSFGEQFF. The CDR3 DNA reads TGCGCCAGCAGCTTTGGTGAGCAGTTCTTC.

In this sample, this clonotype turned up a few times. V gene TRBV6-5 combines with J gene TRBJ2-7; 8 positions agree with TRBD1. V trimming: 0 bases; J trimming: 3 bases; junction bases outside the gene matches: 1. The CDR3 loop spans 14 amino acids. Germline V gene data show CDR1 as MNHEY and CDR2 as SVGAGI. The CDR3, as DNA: TGTGCCAGCAGTTACTCTGGACAGGGCTACGAGCAGTACGTC. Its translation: CASSYSGQGYEQYV.

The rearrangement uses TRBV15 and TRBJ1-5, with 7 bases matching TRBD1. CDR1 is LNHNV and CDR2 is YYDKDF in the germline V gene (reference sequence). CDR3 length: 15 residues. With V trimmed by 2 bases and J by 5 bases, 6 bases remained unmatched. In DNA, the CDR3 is TGTGCCACCAGCAGATTGGCCAGGGGGGATCAGCCCCAGCATTTT. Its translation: CATSRLARGDQPQHF.

The CDR3 DNA sequence: TGTGCCAGCAGTGACGGGACTAGCGGGAGTTTGACCGATACGCAGTATTTT. Translated, it gives CASSDGTSGSLTDTQYF. The chain recombines TRBV25-1 with TRBJ2-3; 14 bases agree with TRBD2. This CDR3 is 17 amino acids long. V trimming: 3 bases; J trimming: 6 bases; junction bases outside the gene matches: 8. The germline CDR1 and CDR2 sequences are MGHDK and SYGVNS.

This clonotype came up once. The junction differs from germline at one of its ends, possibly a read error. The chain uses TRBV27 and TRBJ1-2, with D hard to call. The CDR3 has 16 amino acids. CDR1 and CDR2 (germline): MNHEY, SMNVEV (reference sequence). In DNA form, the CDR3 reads TGTGCCAGCAGACCGACGACCACATTAGCTAACCATGGCTACACCTTC. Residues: CASRPTTTLANHGYTF.

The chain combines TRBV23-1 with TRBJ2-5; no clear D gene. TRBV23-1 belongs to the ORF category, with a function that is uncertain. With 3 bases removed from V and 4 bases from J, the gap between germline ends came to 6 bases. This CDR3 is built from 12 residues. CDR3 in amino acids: CASSQSIETQYF. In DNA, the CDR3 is TGCGCCAGCAGTCAGTCGATAGAGACCCAGTACTTC.

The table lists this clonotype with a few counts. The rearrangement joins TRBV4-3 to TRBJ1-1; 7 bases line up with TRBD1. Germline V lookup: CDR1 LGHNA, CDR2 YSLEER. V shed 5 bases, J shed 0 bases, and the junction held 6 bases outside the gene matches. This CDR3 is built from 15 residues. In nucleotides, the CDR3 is TGCGCCAGCAGCGAGGGACAGCACATGAACACTGAAGCTTTCTTT. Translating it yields CASSEGQHMNTEAFF.

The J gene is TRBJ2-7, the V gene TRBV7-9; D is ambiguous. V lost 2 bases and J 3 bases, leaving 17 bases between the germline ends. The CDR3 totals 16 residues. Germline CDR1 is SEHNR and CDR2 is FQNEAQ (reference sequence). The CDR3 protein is CASSLFFYREVYEQYF. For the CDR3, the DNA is TGTGCCAGCAGCTTATTTTTTTACCGAGAGGTCTACGAGCAGTACTTC.

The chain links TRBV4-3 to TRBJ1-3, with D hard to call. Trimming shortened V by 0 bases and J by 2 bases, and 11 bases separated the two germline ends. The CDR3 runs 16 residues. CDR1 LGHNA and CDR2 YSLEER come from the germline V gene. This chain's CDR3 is CASSQDPPRPGNTIYF. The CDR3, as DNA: TGCGCCAGCAGCCAAGATCCCCCACGGCCTGGAAACACCATATATTTT.

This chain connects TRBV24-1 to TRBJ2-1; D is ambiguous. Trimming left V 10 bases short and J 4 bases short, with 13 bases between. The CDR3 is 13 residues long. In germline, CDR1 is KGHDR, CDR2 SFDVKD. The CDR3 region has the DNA TGTGCCACGTCCGAAGACACATACAATGAGCAGTTCTTC. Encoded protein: CATSEDTYNEQFF.

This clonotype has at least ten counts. The CDR3 nucleotides read TGTGCCAGCAGCCAAGTTGGGTCTTGGGGGGAGCTGTTTTTT. Translated, it gives CASSQVGSWGELFF. This chain uses TRBV4-2 with TRBJ2-2; no definite D call. Trimming took off 1 base at V and 8 bases at J, with 11 bases between the two ends. Germline V gene lookup returns CDR1 LGHNA and CDR2 YNFKEQ. CDR3 length: 14 amino acids.

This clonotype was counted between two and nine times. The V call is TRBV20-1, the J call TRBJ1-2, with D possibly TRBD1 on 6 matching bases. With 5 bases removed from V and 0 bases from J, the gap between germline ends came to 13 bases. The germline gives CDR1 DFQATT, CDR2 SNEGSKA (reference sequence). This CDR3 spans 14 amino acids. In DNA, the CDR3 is TGCAGTGCTCTCCCGGGGGCTGCTAACTATGGCTACACCTTC. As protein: CSALPGAANYGYTF.

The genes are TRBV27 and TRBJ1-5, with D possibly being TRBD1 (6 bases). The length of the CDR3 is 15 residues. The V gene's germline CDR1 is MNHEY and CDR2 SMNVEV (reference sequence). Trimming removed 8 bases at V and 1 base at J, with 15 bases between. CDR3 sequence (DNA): TGTGCCAGCCGGCAGGGGTGGGGCAGCAATCAGCCCCAGCATTTT. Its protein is CASRQGWGSNQPQHF.

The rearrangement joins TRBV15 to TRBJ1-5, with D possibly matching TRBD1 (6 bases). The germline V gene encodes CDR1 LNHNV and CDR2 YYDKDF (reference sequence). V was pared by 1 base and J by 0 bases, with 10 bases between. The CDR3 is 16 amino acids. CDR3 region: CATSRVYRDSNQPQHF. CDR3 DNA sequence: TGTGCCACCAGCAGAGTTTACAGGGATAGCAATCAGCCCCAGCATTTT. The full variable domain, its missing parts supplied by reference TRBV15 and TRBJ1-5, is DAMVIQNPRYQVTQFGKPVTLSCSQTLNHNVMYWYQQKSSQAPKLLFHYYDKDFNNEADTPDNFQSRRPNTSFCFLDIRSPGLGDTAMYLCATSRVYRDSNQPQHFGDGTRLSIL.

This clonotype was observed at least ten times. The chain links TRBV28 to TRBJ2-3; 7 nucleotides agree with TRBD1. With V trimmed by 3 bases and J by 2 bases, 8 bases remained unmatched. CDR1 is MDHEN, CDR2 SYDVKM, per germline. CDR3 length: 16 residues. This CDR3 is CASSFGDGTDTDTQYF. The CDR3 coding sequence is TGTGCCAGCAGTTTCGGGGACGGGACAGACACAGATACGCAGTATTTT.

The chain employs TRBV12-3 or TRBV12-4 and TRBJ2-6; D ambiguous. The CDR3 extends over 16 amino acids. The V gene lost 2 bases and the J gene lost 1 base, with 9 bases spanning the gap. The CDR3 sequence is CASSLTAPSGANVLTF. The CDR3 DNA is TGTGCCAGCAGTTTAACCGCACCGTCTGGGGCCAACGTCCTGACTTTC.